One T cell receptor (beta chain) is described in this entry. Its antigen is unidentified. These data belong to a study of T cells in Graves' hyperthyroidism and ophthalmopathy. Findings and limits, study-wide: Model-based prediction identified ophthalmopathy a median about 6.8 months prior to its onset. Ophthalmopathy was separated from stable hyperthyroidism by a 13 V-J model.

Those with hyperthyroidism were 18 to 65 years old, newly diagnosed, and ill for under 2 months. Those patients with uncontrolled infection, other autoimmune disease, pregnancy or lactation were excluded. V dropped 0 bases and J dropped 2; count of bases not matched to a gene: 11. The CDR3 has 17 amino acids. The germline gives CDR1 DFQATT, CDR2 SNEGSKA (reference sequence). Using RNA transcripts as the source, TCR beta CDR3 regions were amplified. A set of HTBI primers served as the primers for a first-round RT-PCR of the TCR CDR3. MiXCR was run by TCRdb on the multiplex PCR reads, yielding one entry per CDR3 protein. The sample holds roughly 300,000 distinct CDR3 sequences, around 13% seen once.

The chain couples TRBV20-1 to TRBJ2-7; 9 positions agree with TRBD2. The sequencing input was blood. This receptor was identified in a woman aged 30 to 39 with Graves' hyperthyroidism. CDR3 bases: TGCAGTGCTAGAGAGGGGGTTAGCGGGAGATTTACCTACGAGCAGTACTTC. This sequence encodes CSAREGVSGRFTYEQYF.